The sequence of this T cell receptor (beta chain) was determined in a study of shared clonotypes between healthy human individuals. Study background: Each donor's CD4 naive and CD4 memory cells filled three plates apiece, CD8 naive two, and CD8 memory one.

Some clones are missing from TCRdb's copy, which holds only in-frame ones; the method was immunoSEQ multiplex PCR. The sample has about 2.5 million clones, approximately 90% seen once. A note on this clone: This specimen includes other DNA sequences encoding the same CDR3.

J lost 6 bases, V lost 7 bases, and 5 bases had no gene match. Germline V CDR1 and CDR2: MNHEY, SVGAGI. The CDR3 consists of 12 residues. The TCR originated in a man younger than 35 in good health. Some clones in this sample may be carry-over from other donors' samples. V gene TRBV6-5 combines with J gene TRBJ2-7, with TRBD1 matching over 8 bases. The sample was naive CD4+ T cells from PBMCs. Subset: CD45RA+ positively selected. CDR3 protein: CASKGQGFEQYF. The CDR3 coding sequence is TGTGCCAGCAAAGGACAGGGTTTCGAGCAGTACTTC.